The 19 T cell receptor beta chains in this list originate from one sample, sequenced in a study of metastatic and nonmetastatic thyroid tumors. Thyroid surgery had not been preceded by any treatment in any patient. TCRdb re-called clones from the PCR reads using MiXCR. The table has 30,000 to 35,000 clones, about 20% seen once. Source material: tumor tissue. These receptors came from a male donor with papillary thyroid cancer or a benign thyroid nodule (not recorded which). Some clones in this sample may be carry-over from other donors' samples.

This clone has more than one count but fewer than ten. The rearrangement links TRBV5-4 to TRBJ2-2, with 9 nucleotides matching TRBD1. Germline lookup yields CDR1 SGHNT and CDR2 YYREEE (reference sequence). The CDR3 contains 16 residues. Unmatched junction bases numbered 4, after V lost 2 bases and J lost 2 bases. CDR3 loop: CASSLVDRGNTGELFF. The CDR3 DNA reads TGTGCCAGCAGCTTAGTGGACAGGGGAAACACCGGGGAGCTGTTTTTT.

This clone was counted at least ten times. The CDR3 region has the DNA TGTGCCAGCAGCCCCCGGACTAGCGGAAACACAGATACGCAGTATTTT. This codes for CASSPRTSGNTDTQYF. V is TRBV4-2 and J is TRBJ2-3, with 10 bases fitting TRBD2. Trimming took 4 bases from V and 2 from J; bases not matched to a gene: 6. Germline CDR1 is LGHNA and CDR2 is YNFKEQ. There are 16 residues in the CDR3.

Regarding this clone: An end of the junction differs from the germline gene, which may be a read error. The chain uses TRBV18 and TRBJ2-3; D ambiguous. The CDR3 consists of 14 residues. Per the germline V gene, CDR1 is KGHSH and CDR2 is LQKENI. The CDR3 sequence is CASSPITATDMQYF. The DNA of the CDR3 is TGTGCCAGCTCACCAATTACGGCCACAGATATGCAGTATTTC.

At least ten counts were recorded for this clone. One end of the junction fails to match germline, which may point to a read error. At the DNA level, this CDR3 is encoded by other sequences in the same sample as well. The CDR3 is CASTGTGQGGTEAFF. CDR3 in DNA: TGTGCCAGCACCGGGACAGGCCAAGGTGGCACTGAGGCTTTCTTT. The gene calls are TRBV28 and TRBJ1-1; 8 bases fit TRBD1. CDR1 and CDR2 from the germline V gene are MDHEN and SYDVKM. The CDR3 length is 15 residues.

This clone has at least ten counts. The rearrangement joins TRBV28 to TRBJ2-1; 13 nucleotides match TRBD2. This CDR3 spans 12 amino acids. V was clipped by 6 bases and J by 12 bases; unmatched bases: 2. Germline CDR1 and CDR2: MDHEN and SYDVKM. In DNA, the CDR3 is TGTGCCAGCAGCAGACTAGCGGGAGGGCAGTTCTTC. It translates to CASSRLAGGQFF.

This clone showed up many times. V is TRBV10-3 and J is TRBJ2-1; 14 bases are shared with TRBD2. Germline-derived CDR1 and CDR2 are ENHRY and SYGVKD. The length of the CDR3 is 20 residues. Unmatched junction bases numbered 11, after V lost 3 bases and J lost 1 base. The chain's CDR3 is CAISDDRLAGGQVSYNEQFF. CDR3 coding DNA: TGTGCCATCAGTGATGATAGACTAGCGGGAGGGCAGGTGTCCTACAATGAGCAGTTCTTC.

This clone appeared a few times. With a much larger clone just one base away, this may be a read error. This chain uses TRBV5-4 with TRBJ2-1; D gene unclear. V lost 2 bases to trimming and J lost 6 bases, with 12 bases between them. The CDR3 is 14 residues long. Germline assignment: CDR1 SGHNT and CDR2 YYREEE (reference sequence). The CDR3 nucleotides are TGTGCCAGCAGCTTTGACCCATTTGTCAATGAGCAGTTCTTC. Amino acids: CASSFDPFVNEQFF.

This clone was seen a handful of times. The junction shows a germline mismatch at one end, possibly a read error. The gene calls are TRBV28 and TRBJ1-2, with D possibly being TRBD1 (5 bases). Per germline, CDR1 MDHEN and CDR2 SYDVKM. The CDR3 length is 15 residues. CDR3 region: CASRGREDPPWGYNF. The CDR3 nucleotides are TGTGCCAGCAGAGGCAGGGAAGACCCTCCTTGGGGCTACAACTTC.

The rearrangement links TRBV11-2 to TRBJ1-3, with 7 nucleotides matching TRBD1. V dropped 3 bases and J dropped 0; count of bases not matched to a gene: 2. This CDR3 has 15 residues. Germline lookup yields CDR1 SGHAT and CDR2 FQNNGV. CDR3 sequence: CASSLGQPSGNTIYF. CDR3 coding DNA: TGTGCCAGCAGCTTGGGACAGCCCTCTGGAAACACCATATATTTT.

In DNA form, the CDR3 reads TGTGCCAGCAGTGACAGGGACACCGGGGAGCTGTTTTTT. Residues: CASSDRDTGELFF. V usage is TRBV6-4 and J usage is TRBJ2-2; D is ambiguous. V was pared by 2 bases and J by 3 bases, with 4 bases between. This CDR3 has 13 residues. Germline lookup yields CDR1 MRHNA and CDR2 SNTAGT.

This clone was seen repeatedly, ten times or more. This chain connects TRBV6-1 to TRBJ1-1; 7 bases match TRBD1. The CDR3 is made up of 14 amino acids. Germline values: CDR1 MNHNS, CDR2 SASEGT. V was clipped by 5 bases and J by 0 bases; unmatched bases: 3. CDR3 nucleotide sequence: TGTGCCAGCAGTACGGACAGGATGAACACTGAAGCTTTCTTT. Amino acid sequence: CASSTDRMNTEAFF.

The sample holds many counts of this clone. The chain employs TRBV29-1 and TRBJ1-1, with D possibly matching TRBD1 (5 bases). From germline, CDR1 is SQVTM and CDR2 ANQGSEA. There are 12 residues in the CDR3. V shed 8 bases and J shed 1 base, with 11 bases lying between them. The CDR3 DNA sequence: TGCAGCATTGCGGGGGGGAACACTGAAGCTTTCTTT. As protein: CSIAGGNTEAFF.

With regard to this clone: Since a much larger clone is just one base distant, this may be a read error. The V call is TRBV18, the J call TRBJ1-2, with 8 nucleotides matching TRBD1. The germline CDR1 and CDR2 sequences are KGHSH and LQKENI. The CDR3 contains 16 residues. V lost 6 bases, J lost 4 bases, and 13 bases stayed unmatched. CDR3 sequence (DNA): TGTGCCAGCTCCCCAGGGACAGGAGCACCCGCCTATGGCTACACCTTC. This encodes CASSPGTGAPAYGYTF.

This clone appeared a few times. The chain uses TRBV7-8 and TRBJ1-2, with D tentatively TRBD1 (5 bases). This CDR3 has 13 residues. Germline assignment: CDR1 SGHVS and CDR2 FQNEAQ. V gave up 2 bases and J gave up 7 bases, with 11 bases separating them. Here the CDR3 reads CASSLSVGTGYTF. The CDR3 DNA reads as TGTGCCAGCAGCTTATCCGTCGGGACTGGCTACACCTTC.

This clone has a handful of counts. V is TRBV28 and J is TRBJ2-7; tentative D call: TRBD2 (6 bases). The CDR3 has 14 residues. V was cut by 5 bases and J by 4 bases, with 15 bases left in between. Germline V CDR1 and CDR2: MDHEN, SYDVKM. This CDR3 reads CASSQRGTVYEQYF. The CDR3 DNA sequence: TGTGCCAGCAGTCAACGCGGGACTGTTTACGAGCAGTACTTC.

By share, this clone ranks as medium-sized. V usage is TRBV28 and J usage is TRBJ1-2; maybe TRBD1 (5 bases). The V end lost 5 bases, the J end lost 3 bases, and 25 bases lay between the germline ends. Germline V CDR1 and CDR2: MDHEN, SYDVKM. CDR3 length equals 18 residues. The chain's CDR3 is CASSLPPTLAGSYYGYTF. The DNA for the CDR3 is TGTGCCAGCAGTCTACCCCCGACCCTGGCAGGGAGTTACTATGGCTACACCTTC.

This clone has a handful of counts. Here the CDR3 reads CAMSILGPHTGELFF. Written as DNA, the CDR3 is TGTGCCATGTCGATACTGGGACCCCACACCGGGGAGCTGTTTTTT. The chain joins TRBV10-3 to TRBJ2-2; D assignment may be TRBD1 or TRBD2 (5 bases each). Deletions cut 9 bases from V and 3 bases from J, with 17 bases between. Germline CDR1 and CDR2: ENHRY and SYGVKD. This CDR3 has 15 amino acids.

This clone is termed medium-sized. The rearrangement uses TRBV28 and TRBJ2-7; D may be TRBD2 (5 bases). Germline CDR1 MDHEN, CDR2 SYDVKM. V lost 6 bases, J lost 0 bases, and 21 bases lay in between. The CDR3 sequence is 17 residues long. CDR3 sequence reads: CASSQGFGRGPSYEQYF. The CDR3 nucleotides read TGTGCCAGCAGCCAAGGGTTCGGGCGAGGGCCCTCCTACGAGCAGTACTTC.

This clone was observed at least ten times. CDR3 sequence reads: CASSHDTGDSPLHF. In DNA form, the CDR3 reads TGCGCCAGCAGCCATGATACAGGGGACTCACCCCTCCACTTT. The gene calls are TRBV4-1 and TRBJ1-6; 7 positions agree with TRBD1. The CDR3 sequence is 14 residues long. Per germline, CDR1 MGHRA and CDR2 YSYEKL. V dropped 3 bases and J dropped 10; count of bases not matched to a gene: 6.